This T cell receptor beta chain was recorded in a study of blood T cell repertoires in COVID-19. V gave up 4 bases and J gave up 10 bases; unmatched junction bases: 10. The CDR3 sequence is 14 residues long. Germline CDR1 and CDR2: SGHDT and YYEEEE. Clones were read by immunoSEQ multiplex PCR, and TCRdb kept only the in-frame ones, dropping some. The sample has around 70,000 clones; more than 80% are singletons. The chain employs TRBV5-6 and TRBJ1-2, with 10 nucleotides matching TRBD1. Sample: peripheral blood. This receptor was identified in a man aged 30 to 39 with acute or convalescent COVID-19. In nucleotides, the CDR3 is TGTGCCAGCAGCCCCTTTCCGGGACAGGGGAACTACACCTTC. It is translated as CASSPFPGQGNYTF. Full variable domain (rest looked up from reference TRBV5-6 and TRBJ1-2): DAGVTQSPTHLIKTRGQQVTLRCSPKSGHDTVSWYQQALGQGPQFIFQYYEEEERQRGNFPDRFSGHQFPNYSSELNVNALLLGDSALYLCASSPFPGQGNYTFGSGTRLTVV.